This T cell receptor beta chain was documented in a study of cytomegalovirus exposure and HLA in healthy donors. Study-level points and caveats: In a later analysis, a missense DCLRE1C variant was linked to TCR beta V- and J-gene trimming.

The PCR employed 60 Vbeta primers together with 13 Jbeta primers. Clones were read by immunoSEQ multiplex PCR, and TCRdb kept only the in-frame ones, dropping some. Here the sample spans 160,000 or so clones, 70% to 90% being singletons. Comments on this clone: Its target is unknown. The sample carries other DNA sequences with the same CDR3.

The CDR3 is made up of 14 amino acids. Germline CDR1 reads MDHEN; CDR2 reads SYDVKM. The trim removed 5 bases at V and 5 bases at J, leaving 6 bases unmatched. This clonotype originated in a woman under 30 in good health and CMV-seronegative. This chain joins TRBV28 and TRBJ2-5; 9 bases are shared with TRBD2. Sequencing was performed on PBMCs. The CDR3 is CASSLAGGPETQYF. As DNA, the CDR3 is TGTGCCAGCAGTCTTGCGGGAGGGCCGGAGACCCAGTACTTC.